The source of this T cell receptor beta chain is a study of T cell repertoires in cytomegalovirus infection. This CDR3 comprises 15 residues. Germline V CDR1 and CDR2: SEHNR, FQNEAQ (reference sequence). Germline trimming cut 4 bases from V and 7 bases from J; bases unmatched to any gene: 9. TCRdb fed the reads into MiXCR, producing one record per CDR3 protein. The sample comprises under 850,000 distinct CDR3 sequences, about 40% of which are singletons, and around 2.6% rests with the top ten. The sample taken for sequencing was PBMCs. This receptor was identified in a human donor in good health (CMV status not recorded). Some clones in this sample may be carry-over from other donors' samples. The rearrangement uses TRBV7-9 and TRBJ1-2, with 10 bases matching TRBD1. The CDR3 loop is CASSSTGGDFGGYTF. The DNA for the CDR3 is TGTGCCAGCAGCTCGACAGGGGGCGATTTCGGTGGCTACACCTTC.